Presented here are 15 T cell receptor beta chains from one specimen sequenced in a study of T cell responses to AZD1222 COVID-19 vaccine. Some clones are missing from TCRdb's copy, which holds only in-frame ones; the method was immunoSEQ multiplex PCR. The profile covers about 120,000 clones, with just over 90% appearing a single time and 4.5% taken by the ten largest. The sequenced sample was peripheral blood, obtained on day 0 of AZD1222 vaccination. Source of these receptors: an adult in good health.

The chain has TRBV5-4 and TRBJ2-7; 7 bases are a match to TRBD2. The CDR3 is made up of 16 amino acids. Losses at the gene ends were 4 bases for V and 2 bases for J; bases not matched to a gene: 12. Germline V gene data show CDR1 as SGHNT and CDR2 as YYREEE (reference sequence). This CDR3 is CASSPSSAGLPYEQYF. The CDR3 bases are TGTGCCAGCAGCCCATCGTCAGCGGGGTTACCCTACGAGCAGTACTTC.

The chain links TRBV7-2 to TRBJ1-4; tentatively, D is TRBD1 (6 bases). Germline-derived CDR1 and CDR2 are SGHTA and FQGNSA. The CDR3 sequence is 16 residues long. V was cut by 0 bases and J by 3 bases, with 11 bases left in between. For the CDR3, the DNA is TGTGCCAGCAGCTTAGCGCCGGACAGAGCTAATGAAAAACTGTTTTTT. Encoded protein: CASSLAPDRANEKLFF.

CDR3 in DNA: TGTGCCAGCTCACCACCGGCAGGACAACTCTCTGGAAACACCATATATTTT. Translating it yields CASSPPAGQLSGNTIYF. This rearrangement joins TRBV18 to TRBJ1-3, with a tentative D call TRBD1 (5 bases). Germline V gene data show CDR1 as KGHSH and CDR2 as LQKENI. This CDR3 region has 17 residues. The V end was cut by 0 bases, the J end by 0 bases, with 12 bases between.

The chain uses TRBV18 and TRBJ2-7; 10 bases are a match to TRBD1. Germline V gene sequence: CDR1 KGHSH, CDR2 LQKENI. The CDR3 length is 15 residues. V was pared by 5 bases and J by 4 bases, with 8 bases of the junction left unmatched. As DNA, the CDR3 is TGTGCCAGCTCATCGGGACAGGGGTTTCAGTACGAGCAGTACTTC. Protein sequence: CASSSGQGFQYEQYF.

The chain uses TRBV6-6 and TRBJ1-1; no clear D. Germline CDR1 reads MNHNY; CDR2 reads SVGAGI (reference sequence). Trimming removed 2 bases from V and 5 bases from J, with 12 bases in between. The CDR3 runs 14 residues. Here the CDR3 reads CASSYERLRTEAFF. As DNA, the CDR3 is TGTGCCAGCAGTTACGAGCGGCTGAGGACTGAAGCTTTCTTT.

The CDR3 DNA reads as TGTGCCAGCCGACTCTCGGGGGATAATTCACCCCTCCACTTT. Its translation: CASRLSGDNSPLHF. The genes are TRBV7-9 and TRBJ1-6, with D maybe TRBD1 (5 bases). CDR3 length: 14 residues. Germline V lookup: CDR1 SEHNR, CDR2 FQNEAQ (reference sequence). Trimming took 8 bases from V and 5 from J, leaving 13 bases between them. The variable domain in full, with the rest retrieved from reference TRBV7-9 and TRBJ1-6, is DTGVSQNPRHKITKRGQNVTFRCDPISEHNRLYWYRQTLGQGPEFLTYFQNEAQLEKSRLLSDRFSAERPKGSFSTLEIQRTEQGDSAMYLCASRLSGDNSPLHFGNGTRLTVT.

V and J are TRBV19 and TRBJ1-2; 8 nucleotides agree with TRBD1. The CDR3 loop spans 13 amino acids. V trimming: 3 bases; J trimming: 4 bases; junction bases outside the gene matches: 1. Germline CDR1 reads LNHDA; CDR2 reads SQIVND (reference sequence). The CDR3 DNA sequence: TGTGCCAGTAGTATGGACAGGGTCTATGGCTACACCTTC. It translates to CASSMDRVYGYTF.

The chain's CDR3 is CASSFGQIWESNEQFF. The CDR3 bases are TGTGCCAGCAGTTTCGGCCAAATATGGGAAAGCAATGAGCAGTTCTTC. This sequence joins TRBV27 and TRBJ2-1, with D unresolved. Germline V gives CDR1 MNHEY, CDR2 SMNVEV (reference sequence). The length of the CDR3 is 16 residues. With 3 bases removed from V and 6 bases from J, the gap between germline ends came to 18 bases.

The CDR3, as DNA: TGTGCCAGCAGTTACGGGGAATTGAACTATGGCTACACCTTC. It encodes CASSYGELNYGYTF. V usage is TRBV6-5 and J usage is TRBJ1-2; D unclear. Germline CDR1 and CDR2: MNHEY and SVGAGI. The CDR3 sequence is 14 residues long. V dropped 2 bases and J dropped 2 bases, with 9 bases sitting between them.

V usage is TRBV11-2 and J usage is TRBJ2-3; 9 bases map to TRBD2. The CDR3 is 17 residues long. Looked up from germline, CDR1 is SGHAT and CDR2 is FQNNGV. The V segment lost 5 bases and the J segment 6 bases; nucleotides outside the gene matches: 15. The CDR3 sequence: CASSSIRGGGASDTQYF. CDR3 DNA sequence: TGTGCCAGCAGCAGTATCAGAGGCGGGGGGGCCTCGGATACGCAGTATTTT.

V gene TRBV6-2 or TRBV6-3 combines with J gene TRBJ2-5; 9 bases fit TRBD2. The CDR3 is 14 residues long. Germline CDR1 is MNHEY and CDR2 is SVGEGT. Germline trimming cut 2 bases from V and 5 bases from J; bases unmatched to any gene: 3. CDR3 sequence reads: CASSYGTSKETQYF. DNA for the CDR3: TGTGCCAGCAGTTACGGGACTAGCAAGGAGACCCAGTACTTC.

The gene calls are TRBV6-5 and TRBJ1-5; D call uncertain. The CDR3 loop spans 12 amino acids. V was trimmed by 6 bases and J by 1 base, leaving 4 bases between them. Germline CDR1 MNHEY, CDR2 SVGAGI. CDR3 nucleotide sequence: TGTGCCAGCAGGGGGAGCAATCAGCCCCAGCATTTT. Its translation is CASRGSNQPQHF.

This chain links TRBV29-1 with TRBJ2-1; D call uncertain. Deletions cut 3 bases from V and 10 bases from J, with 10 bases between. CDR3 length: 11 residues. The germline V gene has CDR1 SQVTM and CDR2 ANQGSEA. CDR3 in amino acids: CSVDSASEQFF. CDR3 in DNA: TGCAGCGTTGATAGTGCGAGCGAGCAGTTCTTC.

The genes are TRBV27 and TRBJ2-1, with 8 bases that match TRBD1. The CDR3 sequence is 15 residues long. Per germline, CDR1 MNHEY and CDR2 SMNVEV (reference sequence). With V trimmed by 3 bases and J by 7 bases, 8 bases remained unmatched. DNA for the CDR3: TGTGCCAGCAGTTTCGCCAGGGGGCTATATAATGAGCAGTTCTTC. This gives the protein CASSFARGLYNEQFF.

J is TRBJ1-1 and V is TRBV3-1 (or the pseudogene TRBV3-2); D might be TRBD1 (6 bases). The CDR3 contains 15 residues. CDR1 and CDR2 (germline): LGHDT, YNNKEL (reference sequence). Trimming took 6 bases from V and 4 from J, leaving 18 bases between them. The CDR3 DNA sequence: TGTGCCAGCAGACCCGCCAGGGGTATGGGCACTGAAGCTTTCTTT. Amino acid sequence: CASRPARGMGTEAFF.